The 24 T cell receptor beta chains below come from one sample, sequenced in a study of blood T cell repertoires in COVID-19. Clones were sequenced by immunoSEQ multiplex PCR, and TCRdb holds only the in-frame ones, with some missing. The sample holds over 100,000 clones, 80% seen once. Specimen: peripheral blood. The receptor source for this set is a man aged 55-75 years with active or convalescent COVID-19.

CDR3 in DNA: TGTGCCAGTAGTATAGATGCGGGAGCAGCCTACAATGAGCAGTTCTTC. This encodes CASSIDAGAAYNEQFF. The rearrangement links TRBV19 to TRBJ2-1, with TRBD2 matching over 7 bases. The CDR3 sequence is 16 residues long. V lost 0 bases, J lost 2 bases, and 4 bases stayed unmatched. The V gene's germline CDR1 is LNHDA and CDR2 SQIVND (reference sequence).

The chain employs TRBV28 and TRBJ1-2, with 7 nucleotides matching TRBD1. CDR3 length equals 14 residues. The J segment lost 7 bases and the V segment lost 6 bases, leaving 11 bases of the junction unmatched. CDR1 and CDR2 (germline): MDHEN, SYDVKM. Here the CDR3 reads CASSAGQWGRGYTF. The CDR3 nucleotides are TGTGCCAGCAGCGCGGGACAGTGGGGCCGTGGCTACACCTTC.

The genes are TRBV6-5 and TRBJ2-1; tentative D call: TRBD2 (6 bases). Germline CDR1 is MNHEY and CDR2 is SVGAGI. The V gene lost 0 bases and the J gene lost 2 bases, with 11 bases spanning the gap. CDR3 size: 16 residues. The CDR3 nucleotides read TGTGCCAGCAGTTACTCCACGGCGGGGACCTACAATGAGCAGTTCTTC. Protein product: CASSYSTAGTYNEQFF.

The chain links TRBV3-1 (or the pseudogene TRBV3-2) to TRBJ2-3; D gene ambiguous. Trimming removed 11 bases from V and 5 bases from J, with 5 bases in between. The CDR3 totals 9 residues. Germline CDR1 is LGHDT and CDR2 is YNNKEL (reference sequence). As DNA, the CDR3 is TGTGCCGAGAAAGATACGCAGTATTTT. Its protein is CAEKDTQYF.

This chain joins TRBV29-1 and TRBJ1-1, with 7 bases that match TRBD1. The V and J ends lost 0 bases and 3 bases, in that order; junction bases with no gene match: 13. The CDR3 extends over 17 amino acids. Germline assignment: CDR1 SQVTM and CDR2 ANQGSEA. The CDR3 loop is CSVEDLVRGAPDTEAFF. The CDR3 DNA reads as TGCAGCGTTGAAGATCTCGTCAGGGGGGCGCCGGACACTGAAGCTTTCTTT.

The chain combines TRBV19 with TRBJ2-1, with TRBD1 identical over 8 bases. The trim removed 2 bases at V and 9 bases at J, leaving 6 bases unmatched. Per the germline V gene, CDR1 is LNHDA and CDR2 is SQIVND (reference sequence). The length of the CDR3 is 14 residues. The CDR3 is CASSIRAGGGEQFF. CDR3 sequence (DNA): TGTGCCAGTAGTATAAGGGCAGGGGGCGGTGAGCAGTTCTTC.

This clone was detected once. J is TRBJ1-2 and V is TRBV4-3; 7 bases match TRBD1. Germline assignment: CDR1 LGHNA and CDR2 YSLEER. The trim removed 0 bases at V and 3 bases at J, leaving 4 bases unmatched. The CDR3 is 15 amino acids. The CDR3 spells CASSQETGTHYGYTF. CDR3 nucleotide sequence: TGCGCCAGCAGCCAAGAGACAGGGACGCACTATGGCTACACCTTC.

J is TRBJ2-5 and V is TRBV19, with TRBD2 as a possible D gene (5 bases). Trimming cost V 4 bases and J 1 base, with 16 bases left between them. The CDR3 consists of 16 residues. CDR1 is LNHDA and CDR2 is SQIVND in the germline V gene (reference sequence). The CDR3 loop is CASSSRVASTQETQYF. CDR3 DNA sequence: TGTGCCAGTAGTAGTCGCGTAGCGTCAACCCAAGAGACCCAGTACTTC.

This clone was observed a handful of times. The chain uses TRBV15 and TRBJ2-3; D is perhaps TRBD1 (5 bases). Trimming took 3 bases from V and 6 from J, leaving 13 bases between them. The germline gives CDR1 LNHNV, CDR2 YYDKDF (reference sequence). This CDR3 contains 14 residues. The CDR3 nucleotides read TGTGCCACCAGCAGGTCAATGGGGCCGGATACGCAGTATTTT. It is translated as CATSRSMGPDTQYF.

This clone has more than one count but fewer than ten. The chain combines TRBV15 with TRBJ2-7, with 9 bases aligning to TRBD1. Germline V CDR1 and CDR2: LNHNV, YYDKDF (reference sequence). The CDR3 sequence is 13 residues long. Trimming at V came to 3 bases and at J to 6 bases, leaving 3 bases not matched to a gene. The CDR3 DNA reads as TGTGCCACCAGCAGGGGACAGGGACGCGAGCAGTACTTC. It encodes CATSRGQGREQYF.

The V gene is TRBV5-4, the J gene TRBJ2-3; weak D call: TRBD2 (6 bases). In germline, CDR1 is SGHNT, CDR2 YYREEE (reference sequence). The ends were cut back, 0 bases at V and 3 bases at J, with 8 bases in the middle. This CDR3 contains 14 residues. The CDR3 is CASSLVRETDTQYF. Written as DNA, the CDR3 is TGTGCCAGCAGCTTGGTTCGGGAGACAGATACGCAGTATTTT.

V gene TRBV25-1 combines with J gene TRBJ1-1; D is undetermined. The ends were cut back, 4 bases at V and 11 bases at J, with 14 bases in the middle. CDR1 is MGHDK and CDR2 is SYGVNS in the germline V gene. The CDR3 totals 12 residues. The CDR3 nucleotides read TGTGCCAGCAGTGCCGGAGGGTTGAGGGCTTTCTTT. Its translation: CASSAGGLRAFF.

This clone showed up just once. The CDR3 nucleotides read TGCAGTGCGAGTTTGGGGCAGGGGTATGGCTACACCTTC. It translates to CSASLGQGYGYTF. The V gene is TRBV20-1, the J gene TRBJ1-2; a weak D match, TRBD1 (6 bases). Trimming stripped 6 bases from V and 5 bases from J, with 16 bases between. CDR3 size: 13 residues. Germline V gene data show CDR1 as DFQATT and CDR2 as SNEGSKA (reference sequence).

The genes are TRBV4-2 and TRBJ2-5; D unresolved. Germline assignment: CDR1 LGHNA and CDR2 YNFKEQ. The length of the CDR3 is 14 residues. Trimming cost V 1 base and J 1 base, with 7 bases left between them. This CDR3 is CASSQVSVQETQYF. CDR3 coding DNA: TGTGCCAGCAGCCAAGTCTCGGTCCAAGAGACCCAGTACTTC.

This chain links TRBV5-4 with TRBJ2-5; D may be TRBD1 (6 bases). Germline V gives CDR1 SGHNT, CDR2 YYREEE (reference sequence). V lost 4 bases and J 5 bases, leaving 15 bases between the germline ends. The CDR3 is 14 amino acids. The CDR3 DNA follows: TGTGCCAGCAGCCCCAAAACAGGGTTGGAGACCCAGTACTTC. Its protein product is CASSPKTGLETQYF.

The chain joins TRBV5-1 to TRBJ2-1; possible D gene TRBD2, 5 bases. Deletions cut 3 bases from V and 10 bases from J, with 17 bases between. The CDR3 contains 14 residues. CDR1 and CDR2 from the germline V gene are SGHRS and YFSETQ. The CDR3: CASSWVSGLGEQFF. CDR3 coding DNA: TGCGCCAGCAGCTGGGTAAGCGGTCTGGGAGAGCAGTTCTTC.

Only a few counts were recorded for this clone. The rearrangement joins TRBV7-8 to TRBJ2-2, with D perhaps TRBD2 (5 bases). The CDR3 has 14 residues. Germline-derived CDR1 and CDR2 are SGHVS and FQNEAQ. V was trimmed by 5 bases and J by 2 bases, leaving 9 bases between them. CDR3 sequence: CASSRGLNTGELFF. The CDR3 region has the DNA TGTGCCAGCAGCCGCGGACTTAACACCGGGGAGCTGTTTTTT.

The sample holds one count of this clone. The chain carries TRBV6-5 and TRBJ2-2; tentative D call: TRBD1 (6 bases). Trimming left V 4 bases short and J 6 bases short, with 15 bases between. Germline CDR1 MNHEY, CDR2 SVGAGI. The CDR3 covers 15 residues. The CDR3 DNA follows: TGTGCCAGCAGTTCCCCCAGGGGTAGCGCCGGGGAGCTGTTTTTT. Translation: CASSSPRGSAGELFF.

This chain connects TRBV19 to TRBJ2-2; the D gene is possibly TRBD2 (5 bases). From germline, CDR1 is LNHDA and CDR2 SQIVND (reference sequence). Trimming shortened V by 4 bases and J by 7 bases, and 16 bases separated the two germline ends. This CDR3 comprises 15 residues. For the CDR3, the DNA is TGTGCCAGTAGTAGGAGGACCGCAGCGGTCGGGGAGCTGTTTTTT. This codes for CASSRRTAAVGELFF.

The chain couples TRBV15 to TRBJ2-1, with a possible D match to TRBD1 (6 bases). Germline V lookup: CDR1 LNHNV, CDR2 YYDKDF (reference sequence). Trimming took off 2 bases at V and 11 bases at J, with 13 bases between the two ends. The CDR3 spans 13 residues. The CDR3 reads CATSRQQGNKQFF. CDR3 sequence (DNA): TGTGCCACCAGCAGACAACAGGGAAATAAGCAGTTCTTC.

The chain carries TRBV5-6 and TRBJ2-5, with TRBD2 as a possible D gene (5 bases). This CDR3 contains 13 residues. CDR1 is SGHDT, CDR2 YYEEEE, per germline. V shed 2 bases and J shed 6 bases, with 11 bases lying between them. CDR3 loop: CASSFGRRQTQYF. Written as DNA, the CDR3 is TGTGCCAGCAGCTTCGGCAGGAGGCAGACCCAGTACTTC.

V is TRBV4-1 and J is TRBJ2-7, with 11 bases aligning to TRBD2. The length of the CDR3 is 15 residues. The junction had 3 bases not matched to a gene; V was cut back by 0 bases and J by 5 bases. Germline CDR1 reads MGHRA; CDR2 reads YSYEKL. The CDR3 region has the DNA TGCGCCAGCAGCCAAGAACTAGCGGGAGTAGACGAGCAGTACTTC. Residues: CASSQELAGVDEQYF.

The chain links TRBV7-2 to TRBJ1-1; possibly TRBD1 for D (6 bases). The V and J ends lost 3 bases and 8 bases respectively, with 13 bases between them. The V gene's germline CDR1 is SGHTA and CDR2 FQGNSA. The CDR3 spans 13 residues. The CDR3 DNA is TGTGCCAGCAGCTTCACGGGGCAGGGGGAAGCTTTCTTT. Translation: CASSFTGQGEAFF.

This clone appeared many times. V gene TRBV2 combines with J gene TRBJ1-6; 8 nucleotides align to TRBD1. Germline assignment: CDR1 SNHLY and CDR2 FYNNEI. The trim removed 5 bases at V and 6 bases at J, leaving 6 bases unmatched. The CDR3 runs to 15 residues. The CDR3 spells CASSRLGQGNSPLHF. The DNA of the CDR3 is TGTGCCAGCAGTCGACTTGGACAGGGTAATTCACCCCTCCACTTT.